The clone carrying this TCR beta chain was detected only once. Its antigen is still unknown. This specimen comes from a study of graft-versus-host responses after intestinal transplantation. Across the study: Every transplant recipient was induced with anti-thymocyte globulin, then maintained on tacrolimus and steroids for two to four years. Study results and limitations: Circulating GvH clones peaking coincided with falling HvG clones soon after transplant. GvH clones detected in recipient marrow included some appearing first in ileum or blood. Patients who carried graft-donor T cell macrochimerism also had high graft-versus-host to host-versus-graft clonal ratios in their allografts.

Germline CDR1 WNHNN, CDR2 SYGVQD (reference sequence). This CDR3 has 15 residues. V dropped 0 bases and J dropped 6; count of bases not matched to a gene: 4. Here immunoSEQ multiplex PCR was the method, and the copy in TCRdb shows in-frame clones only, minus some. The repertoire holds roughly 99,000 clones, just under 95% seen once, with approximately 0.064% in the top ten. The sequencing here drew on unstimulated CD8+ T cells sorted from spleen or lymph node cells, taken before transplant. The sequence came from a human donor who was the organ donor for an intestinal transplant. The chain is built from TRBV10-1 and TRBJ2-7; 11 bases map to TRBD1. The CDR3 loop is CASSESGDRGSEQYF. The CDR3 nucleotides read TGCGCCAGCAGTGAGTCGGGGGACAGGGGGAGCGAGCAGTACTTC.